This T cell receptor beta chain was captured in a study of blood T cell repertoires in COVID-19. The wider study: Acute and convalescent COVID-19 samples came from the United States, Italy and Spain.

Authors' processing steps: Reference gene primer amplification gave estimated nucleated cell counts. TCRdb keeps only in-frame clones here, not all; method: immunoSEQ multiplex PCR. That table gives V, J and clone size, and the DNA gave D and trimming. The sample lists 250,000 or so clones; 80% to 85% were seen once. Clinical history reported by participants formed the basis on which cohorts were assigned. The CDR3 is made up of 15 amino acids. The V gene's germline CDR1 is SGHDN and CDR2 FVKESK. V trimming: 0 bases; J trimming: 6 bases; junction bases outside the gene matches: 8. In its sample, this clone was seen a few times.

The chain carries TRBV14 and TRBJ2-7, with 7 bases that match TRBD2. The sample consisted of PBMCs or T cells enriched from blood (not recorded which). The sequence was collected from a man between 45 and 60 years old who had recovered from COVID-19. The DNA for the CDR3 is TGTGCCAGCAGCCAAGAGGGCGGGAGATTTGGCGAGCAGTACTTC. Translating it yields CASSQEGGRFGEQYF.